The 27 T cell receptor beta chains below were found in one sample sequenced in a study of blood T cells in healthy people across ages. Then a second PCR, running roughly 6 to 11 cycles, was carried out with a sample-barcoded 5' primer and a J-beta primer mix. TCRdb reprocessed the 5' RACE reads with MiXCR, giving one entry per CDR3 protein. This sample carries 650,000 to 700,000 distinct CDR3 sequences, roughly 30% of them seen once, and the ten largest clones take just over 15%. The sequenced sample consisted of blood. All receptors derive from a woman of 80 years or more in good health.

This sequence joins TRBV4-2 and TRBJ1-1; TRBD1 aligns across 9 bases. The CDR3 covers 16 residues. Germline-derived CDR1 and CDR2 are LGHNA and YNFKEQ. Germline trimming cut 4 bases from V and 2 bases from J; bases unmatched to any gene: 8. DNA for the CDR3: TGTGCCAGCAGCCCCAACAGGGGGCAAATCAACACTGAAGCTTTCTTT. Its translation: CASSPNRGQINTEAFF.

This clonotype was detected many times. The rearrangement links TRBV27 to TRBJ1-6; 8 nucleotides match TRBD1. The germline V gene encodes CDR1 MNHEY and CDR2 SMNVEV (reference sequence). The CDR3 has 14 amino acids. J gave up 9 bases and V 5 bases, and 6 bases lay outside the gene matches. In nucleotides, the CDR3 is TGTGCCAGCAGTCCGGGACAGGTCGCTTCACCCCTCCACTTT. The encoded protein is CASSPGQVASPLHF.

This clonotype has ten or more counts. The CDR3 DNA reads TGTGCCAGCAGCTCCCTAGCGGGGGGGCGGGAGACCCAGTACTTC. As protein: CASSSLAGGRETQYF. V is TRBV7-2 and J is TRBJ2-5, with TRBD2 matching 12 bases. Looked up from germline, CDR1 is SGHTA and CDR2 is FQGNSA. CDR3 length: 15 residues. Germline trimming cut 4 bases from V and 5 bases from J; bases unmatched to any gene: 5.

This clonotype was seen ten or more times. J is TRBJ2-7 and V is TRBV2; 10 positions agree with TRBD1. With 8 bases clipped from V and 2 bases from J, the junction kept 6 bases outside the gene matches. Germline assignment: CDR1 SNHLY and CDR2 FYNNEI. This CDR3 comprises 14 residues. In nucleotides, the CDR3 is TGTGCCAGCCAAGGGACAGGGGCGGCCTACGAGCAGTACTTC. This sequence encodes CASQGTGAAYEQYF.

This clonotype was found a few times. V is TRBV6-2 or TRBV6-3 and J is TRBJ1-2; 7 nucleotides align to TRBD1. V lost 5 bases and J lost 7; bases outside the gene matches: 10. The germline CDR1 and CDR2 sequences are MNHEY and SVGEGT. The CDR3 spans 14 residues. The CDR3 sequence is CASSQGQAQGGYTF. The CDR3 DNA reads as TGTGCCAGCAGTCAAGGACAGGCCCAGGGTGGCTACACCTTC.

This clonotype has at least ten counts. The chain employs TRBV29-1 and TRBJ2-2, with no clear D. The V gene lost 0 bases and the J gene lost 6 bases, with 11 bases spanning the gap. CDR3 length: 14 amino acids. CDR1 is SQVTM, CDR2 ANQGSEA, per germline. The CDR3 nucleotides are TGCAGCGTTGAAGATCCCCCCGCGGCCGGGGAGCTGTTTTTT. Residues: CSVEDPPAAGELFF.

There are a few counts of this clonotype. With a much larger clone just one base away, this may be a read error. The chain joins TRBV9 to TRBJ2-5; possibly TRBD2 for D (5 bases). The J call may be wrong; the DNA end is better matched by TRBJ2-7. The germline gives CDR1 SGDLS, CDR2 YYNGEE. This CDR3 has 14 residues. Written as DNA, the CDR3 is TGTGCCAGCAGCGGAGTGGCGGAAGGAGGCGAGCAGTACTTC. This encodes CASSGVAEGGEQYF.

The chain has TRBV7-6 and TRBJ2-3; tentative D call: TRBD1 (6 bases). CDR1 is SGHVS and CDR2 is FNYEAQ in the germline V gene. Trimming shortened V by 2 bases and J by 2 bases, and 11 bases separated the two germline ends. The CDR3 has 15 residues. The chain's CDR3 is CASSLSRGYTDTQYF. The CDR3 region has the DNA TGTGCCAGCAGCTTAAGCAGGGGCTACACAGATACGCAGTATTTT.

This clonotype was observed at least ten times. This chain joins TRBV20-1 and TRBJ2-1; D may be TRBD2 (5 bases). The germline V gene has CDR1 DFQATT and CDR2 SNEGSKA (reference sequence). Trimming removed 3 bases from V and 2 bases from J, with 8 bases in between. The CDR3 runs 13 residues. The CDR3 sequence: CSASGETYNEQFF. As DNA, the CDR3 is TGCAGTGCTAGCGGGGAGACCTACAATGAGCAGTTCTTC.

The V call is TRBV7-9, the J call TRBJ2-5, with D maybe TRBD1 (6 bases). The CDR3 contains 14 residues. Germline V gene lookup returns CDR1 SEHNR and CDR2 FQNEAQ (reference sequence). The V end was cut by 2 bases, the J end by 5 bases, with 12 bases between. The CDR3 sequence: CASSLFLDRETQYF. In DNA, the CDR3 is TGTGCCAGCAGCTTATTCCTAGACAGGGAGACCCAGTACTTC.

The CDR3: CASRPSYGEPYNEQFF. The CDR3 coding sequence is TGTGCCAGCAGGCCCTCCTACGGGGAGCCCTACAATGAGCAGTTCTTC. The chain carries TRBV6-6 and TRBJ2-1; a possible D gene is TRBD2 (5 bases). The V gene lost 6 bases and the J gene lost 2 bases, with 17 bases spanning the gap. This CDR3 spans 16 amino acids. The V gene's germline CDR1 is MNHNY and CDR2 SVGAGI (reference sequence).

This clonotype occurred many times. This chain uses TRBV20-1 with TRBJ2-7; TRBD2 might be the D (5 bases). The CDR3 is 15 residues long. The ends were cut back, 0 bases at V and 0 bases at J, with 12 bases in the middle. CDR1 is DFQATT and CDR2 is SNEGSKA in the germline V gene (reference sequence). The CDR3 loop reads CSARDIRGISYEQYF. DNA for the CDR3: TGCAGTGCTAGAGATATTCGGGGTATCTCCTACGAGCAGTACTTC.

The V gene is TRBV10-3, the J gene TRBJ2-7; D is possibly TRBD2 (5 bases). The J call could be wrong; TRBJ2-5 is a better fit for the DNA end. The germline V gene has CDR1 ENHRY and CDR2 SYGVKD. The CDR3 sequence is 13 residues long. DNA for the CDR3: TGTGCCATCAGTGAAGGGTCGGGGGAGACCCAGTACTTC. Its translation: CAISEGSGETQYF.

This clonotype showed up just a few times. The chain employs TRBV5-1 and TRBJ1-3, with 7 bases lining up with TRBD1. The V gene's germline CDR1 is SGHRS and CDR2 YFSETQ. V was pared by 4 bases and J by 0 bases, with 7 bases of the junction left unmatched. The CDR3 loop spans 16 amino acids. The CDR3 nucleotides are TGCGCCAGCAGCGCGGAGCCAGGGGGCTCTGGAAACACCATATATTTT. Amino acid sequence: CASSAEPGGSGNTIYF.

About this clonotype itself: With a much larger clone just one base away, this may be a read error. This chain joins TRBV20-1 and TRBJ2-2; a possible D gene is TRBD2 (6 bases). Germline loops: CDR1 DFQATT, CDR2 SNEGSKA (reference sequence). CDR3 length: 14 residues. Deletions cut 3 bases from V and 4 bases from J, with 12 bases between. The CDR3 coding sequence is TGCAGTGCTAGCCTGGGGAGGTCCACCGGGGAGCTGTTTTTT. It encodes CSASLGRSTGELFF.

This clonotype was detected many times. The rearrangement uses TRBV7-9 and TRBJ2-3; D not certain. Trimming removed 7 bases from V and 3 bases from J, with 17 bases in between. The CDR3 runs 15 residues. The germline V gene has CDR1 SEHNR and CDR2 FQNEAQ (reference sequence). The CDR3 sequence is CASISSGSVTDTQYF. CDR3 coding DNA: TGTGCCAGCATCTCCTCTGGGTCAGTGACAGATACGCAGTATTTT.

This clonotype came up a few times. This rearrangement joins TRBV7-2 to TRBJ1-4; D is undetermined. CDR1 and CDR2 from the germline V gene are SGHTA and FQGNSA. Trimming removed 2 bases at V and 5 bases at J, with 3 bases between. The CDR3 runs to 12 residues. Written as DNA, the CDR3 is TGTGCCAGCAGCTTACAGAATGAAAAACTGTTTTTT. Protein product: CASSLQNEKLFF.

This clonotype has ten or more counts. The chain combines TRBV20-1 with TRBJ1-2; TRBD1 aligns across 9 bases. CDR3 length: 16 amino acids. CDR1 is DFQATT and CDR2 is SNEGSKA in the germline V gene (reference sequence). V lost 1 base, J lost 6 bases, and 12 bases stayed unmatched. CDR3 DNA sequence: TGCAGTGCTAGAGGATCGACAGGGGGTCGACGGGATGGCTACACCTTC. Amino acid sequence: CSARGSTGGRRDGYTF.

Comment on this clonotype: A much larger clone lies one base from this, so it may be a read error. This sequence joins TRBV15 and TRBJ2-5, with D unresolved. V was pared by 0 bases and J by 11 bases, with 19 bases between. This CDR3 comprises 15 residues. CDR1 is LNHNV, CDR2 YYDKDF, per germline (reference sequence). CDR3 nucleotides: TGTGCCACCAGCAGAGATGGTTTAGTGGGCGATGAGCAGTACTTC. It specifies CATSRDGLVGDEQYF.

The V call is TRBV7-8, the J call TRBJ1-6; D possibly corresponds to TRBD1 (5 bases). CDR3 length: 16 residues. V gave up 3 bases and J gave up 9 bases, with 18 bases separating them. CDR1 SGHVS and CDR2 FQNEAQ come from the germline V gene. The CDR3 bases are TGTGCCAGCAGCTTTAATTCACGGGGGTGGAGTTCACCCCTCCACTTT. Protein sequence: CASSFNSRGWSSPLHF.

The table lists this clonotype with many counts. The rearrangement joins TRBV7-3 to TRBJ2-1; no definite D call. There are 14 residues in the CDR3. With 0 bases removed from V and 6 bases from J, the gap between germline ends came to 9 bases. Germline V gene lookup returns CDR1 SGHTA and CDR2 FQGTGA. DNA of the CDR3: TGTGCCAGCAGCTTAACTGGTCCTGGCAATGAGCAGTTCTTC. Translating gives CASSLTGPGNEQFF.

This clonotype was counted at least ten times. V gene TRBV5-4 combines with J gene TRBJ2-1; D assignment may be TRBD1 or TRBD2 (5 bases each). The CDR3 totals 18 residues. Germline lookup yields CDR1 SGHNT and CDR2 YYREEE (reference sequence). The ends were cut back, 4 bases at V and 0 bases at J, with 20 bases in the middle. The CDR3 region has the DNA TGTGCCAGCAGCCGGGGACCTTTGTTCGGTCGCTCCTACAATGAGCAGTTCTTC. Its protein is CASSRGPLFGRSYNEQFF.

This clonotype has a handful of counts. The chain's CDR3 is CSVVGRSTDTQYF. The CDR3 region has the DNA TGCAGCGTTGTCGGGAGAAGCACAGATACGCAGTATTTT. The chain carries TRBV29-1 and TRBJ2-3; a weak D match, TRBD2 (6 bases). The CDR3 is made up of 13 amino acids. Deletions cut 4 bases from V and 0 bases from J, with 8 bases between. Germline CDR1 reads SQVTM; CDR2 reads ANQGSEA.

This clonotype was seen repeatedly, ten times or more. V and J are TRBV9 and TRBJ2-7; D possibly corresponds to TRBD2 (8 bases). V gave up 0 bases and J gave up 9 bases, with 19 bases separating them. This CDR3 comprises 15 residues. Germline assignment: CDR1 SGDLS and CDR2 YYNGEE. The CDR3 DNA reads TGTGCCAGCAGCGTAGCGGGGGGGACAGATCTCCCGCAGTACTTC. It codes for CASSVAGGTDLPQYF. The whole variable domain, filled in from reference TRBV9 and TRBJ2-7, reads DSGVTQTPKHLITATGQRVTLRCSPRSGDLSVYWYQQSLDQGLQFLIQYYNGEERAKGNILERFSAQQFPDLHSELNLSSLELGDSALYFCASSVAGGTDLPQYFGPGTRLTVT.

This clonotype has a handful of counts. The chain uses TRBV28 and TRBJ2-2; a possible D gene is TRBD1 (6 bases). Germline V lookup: CDR1 MDHEN, CDR2 SYDVKM. The CDR3 loop spans 14 amino acids. Trimming shortened V by 6 bases and J by 1 base, and 9 bases separated the two germline ends. CDR3 nucleotide sequence: TGTGCCAGCAGGATACAGGGGAACACCGGGGAGCTGTTTTTT. It codes for CASRIQGNTGELFF.

This clonotype has at least ten counts. This chain links TRBV6-5 with TRBJ2-7; D could derive from TRBD1 or TRBD2 (5 bases each). With 2 bases removed from V and 5 bases from J, the gap between germline ends came to 19 bases. Germline CDR1 reads MNHEY; CDR2 reads SVGAGI. The length of the CDR3 is 16 residues. CDR3 amino acids: CASSYRGLHTPDEQYF. CDR3 in DNA: TGTGCCAGCAGTTACCGGGGCCTCCACACTCCGGACGAGCAGTACTTC.

The J gene is TRBJ2-5, the V gene TRBV7-2; TRBD2 agrees at 9 bases. The CDR3 runs 15 residues. CDR1 and CDR2 from the germline V gene are SGHTA and FQGNSA. V dropped 6 bases and J dropped 5; count of bases not matched to a gene: 10. CDR3 nucleotide sequence: TGTGCCAGCAGTCTAGCGGGGAACAGGTTCGAGACCCAGTACTTC. Its protein is CASSLAGNRFETQYF.